The rows below give T cell receptor beta chains drawn from one sample of a study of tumor-infiltrating lymphocytes in primary liver carcinoma. TCRdb itself ran the multiplex PCR reads through MiXCR, one entry per CDR3 protein. This sample has 100,000 or so distinct CDR3 sequences, with around 63% found just once. What was sequenced was liver tumor tissue from sampling region 5. These receptors all come from a woman aged 60-75 years with primary liver carcinoma and hepatitis B virus infection. CDR3s include the opening cysteine and the closing phenylalanine or tryptophan. D genes are given only for firm matches. Size is stated for part of the rows, as once, few or many counts, or as a class when the clone is expanded.

d_call: .; clone_size: .; j_call: TRBJ2-1; v_call: TRBV29-1; cdr3_nt: TGCAGCGTTGAATCGGAGGGCTCCTACAATGAGCAGTTCTTC; cdr3_aa: CSVESEGSYNEQFF
d_call: TRBD2; clone_size: .; j_call: TRBJ2-3; v_call: TRBV6-5; cdr3_nt: TGTGCCAGCATGTTGAGCGGGAGGATTATAGATACGCAGTATTTT; cdr3_aa: CASMLSGRIIDTQYF
d_call: .; clone_size: .; j_call: TRBJ2-2; v_call: TRBV11-1; cdr3_nt: TGTGCCAGTAGACCGAGCCCTAACACCGGGGAGCTGTTTTTT; cdr3_aa: CASRPSPNTGELFF
d_call: .; clone_size: once; j_call: TRBJ2-5; v_call: TRBV11-2; cdr3_nt: TGTACCAGGAGCTTGGGGCTAGGATCGCAAGAGACCCAGTACTTC; cdr3_aa: CTRSLGLGSQETQYF
d_call: TRBD2; clone_size: .; j_call: TRBJ2-5; v_call: TRBV7-9; cdr3_nt: TGTGCCAGCAGCCCAAGGACTAGCGGAGCCCAAGAGACCCAGTACTTC; cdr3_aa: CASSPRTSGAQETQYF
d_call: TRBD2; clone_size: .; j_call: TRBJ2-2; v_call: TRBV11-2; cdr3_nt: TGTGCCAGCAGCCCCCTCGTAGCGGGAGACACCGGGGAACTGTTTTTT; cdr3_aa: CASSPLVAGDTGELFF
d_call: .; clone_size: .; j_call: TRBJ2-1; v_call: TRBV12-3/TRBV12-4; cdr3_nt: TGTGCCAGCAGTCTAGTGAGTGAGCAGTTCTTC; cdr3_aa: CASSLVSEQFF
d_call: .; clone_size: .; j_call: TRBJ2-1; v_call: TRBV4-1; cdr3_nt: TGCGCCAGTAGCCGGGACTTCCTCAATGAGCAGTTCTTC; cdr3_aa: CASSRDFLNEQFF
d_call: TRBD2; clone_size: .; j_call: TRBJ2-7; v_call: TRBV28; cdr3_nt: TGTGCCAGCAGCCTCCATGGAGCGGGGGGTTACGAGCAGTACTTC; cdr3_aa: CASSLHGAGGYEQYF
d_call: .; clone_size: many; j_call: TRBJ1-1; v_call: TRBV7-8; cdr3_nt: TGTGCCAGCAGCCAGGGACTGATGAACACTGAAGCTTTCTTT; cdr3_aa: CASSQGLMNTEAFF
d_call: TRBD1; clone_size: .; j_call: TRBJ1-6; v_call: TRBV11-2; cdr3_nt: TGTGCCAGCAGCTGCAGGGACAGGGACTGGTCACCCCTCCACTTT; cdr3_aa: CASSCRDRDWSPLHF
d_call: TRBD1; clone_size: .; j_call: TRBJ2-1; v_call: TRBV11-2; cdr3_nt: TGTGCCAACAGCCCTGGGGACAGTTCCGGTGAGCAGTTCTTC; cdr3_aa: CANSPGDSSGEQFF
d_call: .; clone_size: once; j_call: TRBJ2-1; v_call: TRBV11-2; cdr3_nt: TGTGCCAGCGGCCCTGGCCTAACTGAGCGGTTCTTC; cdr3_aa: CASGPGLTERFF
d_call: TRBD2; clone_size: many; j_call: TRBJ2-5; v_call: TRBV5-1; cdr3_nt: TGCGCCAGCAGCTTCATAGGGACTAGCCAAGAGACCCAGTACTTC; cdr3_aa: CASSFIGTSQETQYF
d_call: TRBD2; clone_size: .; j_call: TRBJ2-3; v_call: TRBV6-5; cdr3_nt: TGTGCCAGCAGCCGACTAGCGCCGAGTGGGAGCACAGACACGCAGTATTTT; cdr3_aa: CASSRLAPSGSTDTQYF
d_call: TRBD1; clone_size: medium-sized; j_call: TRBJ2-7; v_call: TRBV29-1; cdr3_nt: TGCAGCGCCAGGACAGGGACCTACGAGCAGTACTTC; cdr3_aa: CSARTGTYEQYF
d_call: .; clone_size: many; j_call: TRBJ2-3; v_call: TRBV7-3; cdr3_nt: TGTGCCAGCAGCCCAGACAGGACCACAGATACGCAGTATTTT; cdr3_aa: CASSPDRTTDTQYF
d_call: .; clone_size: .; j_call: TRBJ2-5; v_call: TRBV7-9; cdr3_nt: TGTACCAGCAGCTTAGGAACGGGGATTTGGGAGACCCAGTACTTC; cdr3_aa: CTSSLGTGIWETQYF
d_call: TRBD2; clone_size: .; j_call: TRBJ2-5; v_call: TRBV5-4; cdr3_nt: TGTGCCGGCAGCTTGACGGGAGGGGGTTTTGAGACCCAGTACTTC; cdr3_aa: CAGSLTGGGFETQYF
d_call: .; clone_size: .; j_call: TRBJ2-1; v_call: TRBV4-1; cdr3_nt: TGCGCCAGCAGACAACGTGGGGCTAATGAGCAGTTCTTC; cdr3_aa: CASRQRGANEQFF
d_call: .; clone_size: few; j_call: TRBJ1-1; v_call: TRBV11-3; cdr3_nt: TGTGCTAGCAGCTTAGGAGAAAACACTGAAGCTTCCTTT; cdr3_aa: CASSLGENTEASF
d_call: TRBD1; clone_size: .; j_call: TRBJ1-1; v_call: TRBV29-1; cdr3_nt: TGCAGCTCCCGGGGACAGGGGAACACTGAGGCTCTCTTT; cdr3_aa: CSSRGQGNTEALF
d_call: TRBD2; clone_size: many; j_call: TRBJ2-7; v_call: TRBV6-5; cdr3_nt: TGTGCCAGCAGTTTCACTAGCGGGAGAGGATACGAGCAGTACTTC; cdr3_aa: CASSFTSGRGYEQYF